The 6 T cell receptor beta chains below come from one sample, sequenced in a study of blood T cell repertoires in COVID-19. Assay: immunoSEQ multiplex PCR; the TCRdb copy retains only in-frame clones and omits some. This table holds about 210,000 clones, around 88% found once. Source material: peripheral blood. The source is a man aged 18 to 29 with active or convalescent COVID-19.

This chain joins TRBV28 and TRBJ2-4, with 12 bases that match TRBD2. The CDR3 runs to 19 residues. V shed 6 bases and J 8 bases; nucleotides not matched to a gene: 20. Germline V gives CDR1 MDHEN, CDR2 SYDVKM. This CDR3 reads CASSPGTSGYMDPKDIQYF. CDR3 coding DNA: TGTGCCAGCAGCCCGGGGACTAGCGGGTATATGGATCCAAAGGACATTCAGTACTTC.

V is TRBV7-3 and J is TRBJ2-1, with 10 positions matching TRBD2. The CDR3 spans 15 residues. Looked up from germline, CDR1 is SGHTA and CDR2 is FQGTGA. V dropped 5 bases and J dropped 4; count of bases not matched to a gene: 5. The CDR3 loop is CASSALAGAYNEQFF. The CDR3 region has the DNA TGTGCCAGCAGCGCCCTAGCGGGGGCTTACAATGAGCAGTTCTTC. Combining the CDR3 with reference TRBV7-3 and TRBJ2-1 gives the whole variable domain GAGVSQTPSNKVTEKGKYVELRCDPISGHTALYWYRQSLGQGPEFLIYFQGTGAADDSGLPNDRFFAVRPEGSVSTLKIQRTERGDSAVYLCASSALAGAYNEQFFGPGTRLTVL.

V gene TRBV5-5 combines with J gene TRBJ2-7, with 8 bases fitting TRBD1. The junction had 10 bases not matched to a gene; V was cut back by 4 bases and J by 4 bases. The germline CDR1 and CDR2 sequences are SGHKS and YYEKEE (reference sequence). CDR3 length: 15 amino acids. CDR3 in amino acids: CASSRALGQGYEQYF. In nucleotides, the CDR3 is TGTGCCAGCAGCCGTGCCTTAGGACAGGGATACGAGCAGTACTTC.

The rearrangement joins TRBV10-2 to TRBJ1-1, with D tentatively TRBD1 (6 bases). This CDR3 is built from 13 residues. From germline, CDR1 is WSHSY and CDR2 SAAADI. V was trimmed by 7 bases and J by 3 bases, leaving 12 bases between them. DNA for the CDR3: TGCGCCAGCACAGGGGATTGGGACACTGAAGCTTTCTTT. Translating gives CASTGDWDTEAFF.

The V gene is TRBV9, the J gene TRBJ2-7; 7 bases match TRBD2. The CDR3 contains 14 residues. CDR1 and CDR2 from the germline V gene are SGDLS and YYNGEE. With V trimmed by 5 bases and J by 3 bases, 8 bases remained unmatched. The CDR3 loop reads CASRPSGTNYEQYF. CDR3 in DNA: TGTGCCAGCAGACCCAGCGGGACGAACTACGAGCAGTACTTC. Using reference TRBV9 and TRBJ2-7 for the parts outside the CDR3, the full variable domain is DSGVTQTPKHLITATGQRVTLRCSPRSGDLSVYWYQQSLDQGLQFLIQYYNGEERAKGNILERFSAQQFPDLHSELNLSSLELGDSALYFCASRPSGTNYEQYFGPGTRLTVT.

The sample holds a few counts of this clone. This sequence joins TRBV28 and TRBJ2-7, with 12 bases matching TRBD2. Germline V CDR1 and CDR2: MDHEN, SYDVKM. This CDR3 is 15 amino acids long. V lost 5 bases to trimming and J lost 1 base; unmatched junction nucleotides: 3. CDR3 coding DNA: TGTGCCAGCAGTGAGACTAGCGGGAGTTCCTACGAGCAGTACTTC. It is translated as CASSETSGSSYEQYF. The full variable domain, its missing parts supplied by reference TRBV28 and TRBJ2-7, is DVKVTQSSRYLVKRTGEKVFLECVQDMDHENMFWYRQDPGLGLRLIYFSYDVKMKEKGDIPEGYSVSREKKERFSLILESASTNQTSMYLCASSETSGSSYEQYFGPGTRLTVT.